This entry is about one T cell receptor beta chain. Unique molecular identifiers featured in how the TCRbeta library was prepared. Each CDR3 protein is one row after TCRdb ran MiXCR on the PCR reads. The profile shows hundreds of thousands of distinct CDR3 sequences, roughly 17% of them singletons. This entry belongs to a study of T-cell reconstitution after alpha-beta-depleted transplantation in children. Unmatched junction bases numbered 13, after V lost 6 bases and J lost 1 base. CDR1 SGHDT and CDR2 YYEEEE come from the germline V gene. This CDR3 has 18 residues. The sample consisted of PBMCs, mostly from graft donor cells, taken 360 days after TCRalphabeta/CD19-depleted stem cell transplant. This chain joins TRBV5-6 and TRBJ2-1; the match to TRBD2 covers 10 bases. The TCR originated in a boy younger than two who had a stem cell transplant for Wiskott-Aldrich syndrome, so the T cells may come from the graft donor. Here the CDR3 DNA reads TGTGCCAGCAAGAAAGCGGGGGGGCGAGGTTGGTCCTACAATGAGCAGTTCTTC. It specifies CASKKAGGRGWSYNEQFF.